A single sample is the source of the 32 T cell receptor beta chains below, sequenced in a study of vaccination and CD4 T cells after COVID-19. This sample's time point: late sampling 161 to 241 days after vaccination in three convalescent patients. Treatment defined: approximately nine-day PBMC culture with coronavirus spike peptide pools or control peptides (ViraFEST assay). With the Oncomine TCR Beta short-read assay, DNA from cultured CD4+ T cells was sequenced. TCRdb reanalysed the PCR reads using MiXCR and keeps one entry per CDR3 protein. The sample lists about 21,000 distinct CDR3 sequences; about 43% were seen once. The antigens these receptors bind are not known. The specimen was CD4+ T cells from blood, cultured in vitro, collected about 7 months after SARS-CoV-2 vaccination. These TCRs come from a human donor who had recovered from COVID-19.

The chain joins TRBV7-2 to TRBJ2-7; D uncertain. Per germline, CDR1 SGHTA and CDR2 FQGNSA. V was clipped by 1 base and J by 4 bases, with 8 bases between them. CDR3 length: 13 residues. CDR3 loop: CASSLVSRYEQYF. In DNA, the CDR3 is TGTGCCAGCAGCTTAGTCTCCCGGTACGAGCAGTACTTC.

In this sample, this clonotype turned up a few times. The genes are TRBV20-1 and TRBJ2-5; TRBD2 aligns across 8 bases. The CDR3 has 14 amino acids. Germline CDR1 reads DFQATT; CDR2 reads SNEGSKA (reference sequence). V lost 6 bases and J lost 1; bases outside the gene matches: 7. This chain's CDR3 is CSAEKAGGQETQYF. Written as DNA, the CDR3 is TGCAGTGCGGAAAAGGCGGGGGGCCAAGAGACCCAGTACTTC.

This clonotype was recorded a few times. The chain carries TRBV7-2 and TRBJ1-1, with unresolved D. This CDR3 has 13 residues. The germline V and J ends were trimmed by 4 bases and 3 bases, with 9 bases remaining between them. Germline lookup yields CDR1 SGHTA and CDR2 FQGNSA. For the CDR3, the DNA is TGTGCCAGCAGCTGGGGAGTGCACACTGAAGCTTTCTTT. This sequence encodes CASSWGVHTEAFF.

The genes are TRBV7-9 and TRBJ2-1; D assignment may be TRBD1 or TRBD2 (5 bases each). The CDR3 is 15 amino acids. With 4 bases removed from V and 3 bases from J, the gap between germline ends came to 13 bases. Per germline, CDR1 SEHNR and CDR2 FQNEAQ (reference sequence). The CDR3, as DNA: TGTGCCAGCAGCTCAGCCCCAGGGAGCTACAATGAGCAGTTCTTC. It specifies CASSSAPGSYNEQFF.

This clonotype has only a few counts. This sequence joins TRBV7-2 and TRBJ1-5, with D possibly TRBD1 on 5 matching bases. V was trimmed by 2 bases and J by 7 bases, leaving 12 bases between them. This CDR3 region has 14 residues. The germline CDR1 and CDR2 sequences are SGHTA and FQGNSA. Here the CDR3 reads CASSLQGIGQPQHF. CDR3 bases: TGTGCCAGCAGCTTACAGGGAATAGGACAGCCCCAGCATTTT.

The rearrangement uses TRBV6-4 and TRBJ2-5, with D hard to call. This CDR3 spans 15 amino acids. V gave up 3 bases and J gave up 1 base, with 12 bases separating them. From germline, CDR1 is MRHNA and CDR2 SNTAGT. CDR3 protein: CASSEYYTSQETQYF. The CDR3 bases are TGTGCCAGCAGTGAATACTATACTTCCCAAGAGACCCAGTACTTC.

This clonotype was seen only a few times. V usage is TRBV7-6 and J usage is TRBJ1-6; no reliable D call. This CDR3 is built from 18 residues. Germline V gene lookup returns CDR1 SGHVS and CDR2 FNYEAQ. Trimming took 5 bases from V and 5 from J, leaving 22 bases between them. In DNA, the CDR3 is TGTGCCAGCAGCCCAGAGGCGAGGGCCGCGTTCGATAATTCACCCCTCCACTTT. Its translation is CASSPEARAAFDNSPLHF.

The chain is built from TRBV18 and TRBJ2-1; D may match TRBD1 or TRBD2 (5 bases each). The CDR3 sequence is 14 residues long. Trimming removed 6 bases from V and 4 bases from J, with 13 bases in between. Per the germline V gene, CDR1 is KGHSH and CDR2 is LQKENI. The CDR3 protein is CASSDGWGYNEQFF. The CDR3 DNA reads TGTGCCAGCTCCGACGGATGGGGGTACAATGAGCAGTTCTTC.

The chain links TRBV7-9 to TRBJ2-7; D call uncertain. Trimming took 5 bases from V and 0 from J, leaving 8 bases between them. The CDR3 consists of 13 residues. CDR1 and CDR2 (germline): SEHNR, FQNEAQ (reference sequence). DNA of the CDR3: TGTGCCAGCAGCCGACGGTCCTCCTACGAGCAGTACTTC. Translating gives CASSRRSSYEQYF.

This clonotype was seen a few times. The rearrangement links TRBV7-8 to TRBJ1-5; D might be TRBD1 (5 bases). The germline V and J ends were trimmed by 4 bases and 1 base, with 14 bases remaining between them. Germline CDR1 and CDR2: SGHVS and FQNEAQ. There are 16 residues in the CDR3. The CDR3 spells CASSSGFGGSNQPQHF. The CDR3 DNA reads as TGTGCCAGCAGCTCAGGATTTGGGGGAAGCAATCAGCCCCAGCATTTT.

The chain uses TRBV20-1 and TRBJ2-3, with D tentatively TRBD2 (6 bases). Trimming took 6 bases from V and 0 from J, leaving 19 bases between them. Germline CDR1 is DFQATT and CDR2 is SNEGSKA (reference sequence). The CDR3 spans 16 residues. The DNA of the CDR3 is TGCAGTGCGGAGAAGAGCGGGTGGCCTAGCACAGATACGCAGTATTTT. It specifies CSAEKSGWPSTDTQYF.

The rearrangement links TRBV7-3 to TRBJ2-3, with D tentatively TRBD1 (5 bases). Trimming took off 5 bases at V and 2 bases at J, with 11 bases between the two ends. The germline CDR1 and CDR2 sequences are SGHTA and FQGTGA. CDR3 length equals 14 residues. The CDR3 is CASSPDRHTDTQYF. The CDR3 nucleotides read TGTGCCAGCAGCCCAGACAGACACACAGATACGCAGTATTTT.

This chain uses TRBV21-1 with TRBJ1-1. TRBV21-1 is described as a pseudogene. The CDR3 consists of 11 residues. CDR3 protein: CASSFDSEAFF. The CDR3 coding sequence is TGTGCCAGCAGCTTCGACAGTGAAGCTTTCTTT.

This clonotype was counted a few times. One junction end does not reproduce the germline sequence, and a read error may be involved. The genes are TRBV20-1 and TRBJ1-1, with D possibly TRBD1 on 6 matching bases. The CDR3 length is 14 residues. Germline values: CDR1 DFQATT, CDR2 SNEGSKA (reference sequence). This CDR3 reads CSAREQGLISVACF. In DNA, the CDR3 is TGCAGTGCTAGAGAACAGGGACTGATATCAGTTGCTTGCTTT.

The gene calls are TRBV7-3 and TRBJ2-3, with TRBD1 as a possible D gene (7 bases). Trimming removed 0 bases at V and 4 bases at J, with 20 bases between. Germline values: CDR1 SGHTA, CDR2 FQGTGA. The CDR3 spans 18 residues. CDR3 residues: CASSLTIRGAPGADTQYF. For the CDR3, the DNA is TGTGCCAGCAGCTTAACGATCAGGGGGGCGCCGGGCGCAGATACGCAGTATTTT.

The rearrangement uses TRBV4-3 and TRBJ2-5; D remains ambiguous. The CDR3 consists of 15 residues. V was cut by 1 base and J by 4 bases, with 13 bases left in between. Germline V gene data show CDR1 as LGHNA and CDR2 as YSLEER. The CDR3 DNA is TGCGCCAGCAGCCAAGGTTCCTCCAAACGAGAGACCCAGTACTTC. Amino acids: CASSQGSSKRETQYF.

This clonotype was observed a handful of times. The J gene is TRBJ2-3, the V gene TRBV20-1, with 8 positions matching TRBD2. Germline assignment: CDR1 DFQATT and CDR2 SNEGSKA (reference sequence). This CDR3 has 14 residues. With V trimmed by 6 bases and J by 1 base, 6 bases remained unmatched. In nucleotides, the CDR3 is TGCAGTGCCACTAGCGGAGCCGGCACAGATACGCAGTATTTT. Protein sequence: CSATSGAGTDTQYF.

A few counts support this clonotype. The chain has TRBV19 and TRBJ1-5, with TRBD1 matching over 8 bases. The V and J ends lost 7 bases and 0 bases, in that order; junction bases with no gene match: 5. Germline CDR1 is LNHDA and CDR2 is SQIVND (reference sequence). The CDR3 has 15 residues. CDR3: CASTRTGSSNQPQHF. CDR3 nucleotide sequence: TGTGCCAGTACCAGGACAGGGAGTAGCAATCAGCCCCAGCATTTT.

The chain links TRBV27 to TRBJ1-2; no clear D. Trimming removed 2 bases from V and 11 bases from J, with 15 bases in between. CDR1 and CDR2 from the germline V gene are MNHEY and SMNVEV (reference sequence). This CDR3 is built from 13 residues. In DNA form, the CDR3 reads TGTGCCAGCAGTTTAAGTGGCCCGGGAGTATACACCTTC. Its translation is CASSLSGPGVYTF.

This clonotype was counted only a few times. The junction differs from germline at one of its ends, possibly a read error. V and J are TRBV10-3 and TRBJ2-5, with a possible D match to TRBD2 (6 bases). The CDR3 runs to 13 residues. CDR1 and CDR2 (germline): ENHRY, SYGVKD. CDR3 sequence reads: CAVASDPAETQYF. The CDR3 nucleotides are TGTGCCGTAGCTAGCGACCCAGCGGAGACTCAGTACTTC.

V usage is TRBV7-2 and J usage is TRBJ2-1; 9 bases fit TRBD1. V trimming: 5 bases; J trimming: 6 bases; junction bases outside the gene matches: 5. The germline CDR1 and CDR2 sequences are SGHTA and FQGNSA. This CDR3 is 14 amino acids long. The DNA for the CDR3 is TGTGCCAGCAGCCCAGGGACAGGGCTCAATGAGCAGTTCTTC. It yields the protein CASSPGTGLNEQFF.

This CDR3 reads CASSLGGQNYGYTF. In nucleotides, the CDR3 is TGTGCCAGCAGCTTAGGTGGGCAGAACTATGGCTACACCTTC. The chain is built from TRBV7-2 and TRBJ1-2; D is ambiguous. Germline loops: CDR1 SGHTA, CDR2 FQGNSA. Trimming pared 1 base from V and 2 bases from J, leaving 8 bases between. This CDR3 region has 14 residues.

By its share, this clonotype is medium-sized (0.01 to 0.1%). The genes are TRBV15 and TRBJ2-3; TRBD2 matches at 7 bases. This CDR3 comprises 15 residues. CDR1 and CDR2 from the germline V gene are LNHNV and YYDKDF (reference sequence). V lost 3 bases to trimming and J lost 3 bases; unmatched junction nucleotides: 6. The CDR3 loop is CATSSSREPTDTQYF. The CDR3 coding sequence is TGTGCCACCAGCAGTTCGCGGGAGCCAACAGATACGCAGTATTTT.

This chain uses TRBV19 with TRBJ1-2, with D possibly TRBD1 on 5 matching bases. V was cut by 5 bases and J by 4 bases, with 14 bases left in between. The CDR3 totals 14 residues. Germline-derived CDR1 and CDR2 are LNHDA and SQIVND (reference sequence). Written as DNA, the CDR3 is TGTGCCAGTAGTCAGCTGGTACAGGTCTATGGCTACACCTTC. This gives the protein CASSQLVQVYGYTF.

The chain recombines TRBV27 with TRBJ2-1; 14 bases map to TRBD2. This CDR3 contains 17 residues. V was pared by 6 bases and J by 5 bases, with 9 bases of the junction left unmatched. Germline loops: CDR1 MNHEY, CDR2 SMNVEV (reference sequence). The CDR3, as DNA: TGTGCCAGCAGCCCTAGGACTAGCGGGAGGTGGAACAATGAGCAGTTCTTC. It is translated as CASSPRTSGRWNNEQFF.

The CDR3 coding sequence is TGTGCCATCAGTGGGCTAGCGGGAGGATCCGGGGAGCTGTTTTTT. Translated: CAISGLAGGSGELFF. The V gene is TRBV10-3, the J gene TRBJ2-2; 11 bases are shared with TRBD2. The CDR3 sequence is 15 residues long. Germline CDR1 reads ENHRY; CDR2 reads SYGVKD. V shed 4 bases, J shed 6 bases, and the junction held 4 bases outside the gene matches.

Concerning this clonotype: The junction does not match germline at one end; this may be a read error. This chain joins TRBV7-9 and TRBJ2-1; the D is unclear. Germline CDR1 reads SEHNR; CDR2 reads FQNEAQ (reference sequence). This CDR3 has 14 amino acids. The CDR3 DNA reads TGTGCCAGCGGCTTAACACGTACGTACAATGAGCAGTTCTTC. Translated, it gives CASGLTRTYNEQFF.

The chain couples TRBV15 to TRBJ2-7, with 9 bases identical to TRBD1. CDR1 LNHNV and CDR2 YYDKDF come from the germline V gene (reference sequence). The CDR3 is 19 amino acids. J gave up 3 bases and V 0 bases, and 15 bases lay outside the gene matches. The CDR3 spells CATSRDLVFGGTGLYEQYF. The CDR3 nucleotides read TGTGCCACCAGCAGAGATCTTGTATTCGGGGGGACAGGGCTCTACGAGCAGTACTTC. Drawing the rest from reference TRBV15 and TRBJ2-7, the complete variable domain is DAMVIQNPRYQVTQFGKPVTLSCSQTLNHNVMYWYQQKSSQAPKLLFHYYDKDFNNEADTPDNFQSRRPNTSFCFLDIRSPGLGDTAMYLCATSRDLVFGGTGLYEQYFGPGTRLTVT.

The V gene is TRBV27, the J gene TRBJ2-7; 7 bases agree with TRBD2. CDR1 MNHEY and CDR2 SMNVEV come from the germline V gene (reference sequence). After removal of 5 bases from V and 3 bases from J, the junction contained 7 bases not matched to a gene. This CDR3 comprises 14 residues. CDR3 protein: CASSPSGPYYEQYF. CDR3 bases: TGTGCCAGCAGTCCTAGCGGTCCCTACTACGAGCAGTACTTC.

This rearrangement joins TRBV7-9 to TRBJ1-5; 7 bases agree with TRBD1. V lost 3 bases to trimming and J lost 0 bases; unmatched junction nucleotides: 2. Germline V gives CDR1 SEHNR, CDR2 FQNEAQ (reference sequence). The CDR3 runs 15 residues. The CDR3 DNA reads TGTGCCAGCAGCTTGGGGGACAGTAGCAATCAGCCCCAGCATTTT. Translation gives CASSLGDSSNQPQHF.

A few counts support this clonotype. J is TRBJ2-2 and V is TRBV28; no clear D. CDR1 is MDHEN, CDR2 SYDVKM, per germline. V was cut by 11 bases and J by 3 bases, with 10 bases left in between. The CDR3 is 12 residues long. For the CDR3, the DNA is TGTGCCGAAAGGGCATACACCGGGGAGCTGTTTTTT. Its protein is CAERAYTGELFF.

This clonotype was counted between two and nine times. The J gene is TRBJ2-3, the V gene TRBV7-6; D ambiguous. The V gene's germline CDR1 is SGHVS and CDR2 FNYEAQ. The CDR3 has 14 amino acids. V was trimmed by 3 bases and J by 2 bases, leaving 9 bases between them. For the CDR3, the DNA is TGTGCCAGCAGCTTGTCGGTAAACACAGATACGCAGTATTTT. This gives the protein CASSLSVNTDTQYF. Full variable domain (rest looked up from reference TRBV7-6 and TRBJ2-3): GAGVSQSPRYKVTKRGQDVALRCDPISGHVSLYWYRQALGQGPEFLTYFNYEAQQDKSGLPNDRFSAERPEGSISTLTIQRTEQRDSAMYRCASSLSVNTDTQYFGPGTRLTVL.